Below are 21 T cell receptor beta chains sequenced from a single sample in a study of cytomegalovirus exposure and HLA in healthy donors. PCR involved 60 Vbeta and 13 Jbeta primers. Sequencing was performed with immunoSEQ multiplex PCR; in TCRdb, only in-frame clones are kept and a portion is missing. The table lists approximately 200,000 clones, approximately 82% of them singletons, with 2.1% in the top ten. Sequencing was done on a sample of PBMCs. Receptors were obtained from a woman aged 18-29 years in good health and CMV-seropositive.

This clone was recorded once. CDR3 sequence: CASSFRGRNTIYF. The CDR3 DNA follows: TGTGCCAGCAGTTTTAGGGGTAGAAACACCATATATTTT. This rearrangement joins TRBV28 to TRBJ1-3; a weak D match, TRBD1 (5 bases). From germline, CDR1 is MDHEN and CDR2 SYDVKM. V lost 3 bases and J lost 5, with 8 bases in between. This CDR3 comprises 13 residues.

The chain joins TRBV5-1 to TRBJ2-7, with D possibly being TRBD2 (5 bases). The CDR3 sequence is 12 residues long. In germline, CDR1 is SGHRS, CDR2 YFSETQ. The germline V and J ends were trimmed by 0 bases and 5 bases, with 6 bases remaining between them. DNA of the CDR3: TGCGCCAGCAGCTTGGCCGGGAACGAGCAGTACTTC. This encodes CASSLAGNEQYF.

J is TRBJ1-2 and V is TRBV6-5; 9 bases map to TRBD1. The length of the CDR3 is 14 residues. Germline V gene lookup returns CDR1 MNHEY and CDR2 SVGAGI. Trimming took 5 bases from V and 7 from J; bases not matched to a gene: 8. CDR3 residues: CASSPGTGSGGYTF. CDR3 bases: TGTGCCAGCAGTCCAGGGACAGGGTCTGGTGGCTACACCTTC.

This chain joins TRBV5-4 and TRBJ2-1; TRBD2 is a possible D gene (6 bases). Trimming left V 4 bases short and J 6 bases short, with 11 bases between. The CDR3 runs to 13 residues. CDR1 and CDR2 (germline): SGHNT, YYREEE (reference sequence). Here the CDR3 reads CASSPGTGNEQFF. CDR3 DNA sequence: TGTGCCAGCAGCCCCGGGACTGGCAATGAGCAGTTCTTC.

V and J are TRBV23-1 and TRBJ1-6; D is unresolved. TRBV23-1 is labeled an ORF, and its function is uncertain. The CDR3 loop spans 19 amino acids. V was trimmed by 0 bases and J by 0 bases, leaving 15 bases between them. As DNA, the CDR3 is TGCGCCAGCAGTCAATCAAGCGACTCCCTCAGCTCCTATAATTCACCCCTCCACTTT. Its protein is CASSQSSDSLSSYNSPLHF.

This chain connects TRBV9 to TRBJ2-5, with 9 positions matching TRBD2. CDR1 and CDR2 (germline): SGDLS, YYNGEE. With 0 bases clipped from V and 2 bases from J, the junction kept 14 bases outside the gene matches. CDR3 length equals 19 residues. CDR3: CASSVGRGRLAGIQETQYF. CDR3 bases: TGTGCCAGCAGCGTAGGGAGGGGTAGGCTAGCGGGAATACAAGAGACCCAGTACTTC.

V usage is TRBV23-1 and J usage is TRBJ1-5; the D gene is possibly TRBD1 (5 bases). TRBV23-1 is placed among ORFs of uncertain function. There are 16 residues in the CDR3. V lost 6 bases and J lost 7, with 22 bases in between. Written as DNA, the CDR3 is TGCGCCAGCAGCCTACCAAAGGGCAGGGCGCTGCAGCCCCAGCATTTT. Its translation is CASSLPKGRALQPQHF.

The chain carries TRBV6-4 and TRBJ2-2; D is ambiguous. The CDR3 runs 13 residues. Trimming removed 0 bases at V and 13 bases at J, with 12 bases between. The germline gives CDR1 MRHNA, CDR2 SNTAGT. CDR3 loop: CASSDSQSGGLFF. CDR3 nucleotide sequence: TGTGCCAGCAGTGACTCCCAGTCCGGCGGGCTGTTTTTT.

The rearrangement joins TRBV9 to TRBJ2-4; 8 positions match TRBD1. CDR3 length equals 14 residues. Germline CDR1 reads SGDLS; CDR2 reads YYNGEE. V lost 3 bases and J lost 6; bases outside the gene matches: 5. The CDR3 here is CASSAQGAGNIQYF. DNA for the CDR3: TGTGCCAGCAGCGCGCAGGGGGCGGGAAACATTCAGTACTTC.

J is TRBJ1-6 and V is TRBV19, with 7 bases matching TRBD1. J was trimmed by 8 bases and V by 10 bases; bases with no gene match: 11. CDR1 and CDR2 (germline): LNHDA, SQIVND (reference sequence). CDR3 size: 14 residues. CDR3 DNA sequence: TGTGCCACCAGGGGGGCAGGGGCTTATTCACCCCTCCACTTT. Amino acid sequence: CATRGAGAYSPLHF.

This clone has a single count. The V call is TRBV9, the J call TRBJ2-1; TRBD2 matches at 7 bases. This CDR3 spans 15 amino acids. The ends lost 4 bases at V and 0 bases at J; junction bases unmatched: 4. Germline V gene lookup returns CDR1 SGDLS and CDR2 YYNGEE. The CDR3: CASSPGGNSYNEQFF. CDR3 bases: TGTGCCAGCAGCCCCGGGGGGAACTCCTACAATGAGCAGTTCTTC.

The CDR3 DNA reads TGCAGCGTTCAATCCGACAGGTCTAACTATGGCTACACCTTC. Translated: CSVQSDRSNYGYTF. The V call is TRBV29-1, the J call TRBJ1-2; D might be TRBD1 (6 bases). The CDR3 spans 14 residues. The germline gives CDR1 SQVTM, CDR2 ANQGSEA. V gave up 5 bases and J gave up 0 bases, with 13 bases separating them.

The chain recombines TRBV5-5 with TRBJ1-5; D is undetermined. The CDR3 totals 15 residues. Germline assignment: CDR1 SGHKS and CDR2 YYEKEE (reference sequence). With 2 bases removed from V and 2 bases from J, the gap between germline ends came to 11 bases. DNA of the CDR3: TGTGCCAGCAGCTTCCAGGTTCGAGGCAATCAGCCCCAGCATTTT. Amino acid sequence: CASSFQVRGNQPQHF.

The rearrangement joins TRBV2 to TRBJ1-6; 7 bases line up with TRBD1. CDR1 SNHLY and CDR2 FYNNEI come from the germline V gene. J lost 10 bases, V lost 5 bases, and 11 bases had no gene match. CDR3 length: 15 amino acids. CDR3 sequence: CASSKTGRGYSPLHF. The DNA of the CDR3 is TGTGCCAGCAGTAAGACAGGGAGAGGTTACTCACCCCTCCACTTT.

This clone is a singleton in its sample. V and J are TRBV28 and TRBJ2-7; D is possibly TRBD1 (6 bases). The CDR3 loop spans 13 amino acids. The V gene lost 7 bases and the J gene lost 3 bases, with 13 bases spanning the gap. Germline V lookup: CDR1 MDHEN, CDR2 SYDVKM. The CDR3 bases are TGTGCCAGCATTCCGACAGGAGGCTACGAGCAGTACGTC. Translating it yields CASIPTGGYEQYV.

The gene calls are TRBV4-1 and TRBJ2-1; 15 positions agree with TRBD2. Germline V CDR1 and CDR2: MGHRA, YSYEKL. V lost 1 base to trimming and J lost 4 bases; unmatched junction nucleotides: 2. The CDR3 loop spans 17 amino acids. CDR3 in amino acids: CASSQVGTSGGYNEQFF. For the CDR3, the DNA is TGCGCCAGCAGCCAAGTGGGGACTAGCGGGGGGTACAATGAGCAGTTCTTC.

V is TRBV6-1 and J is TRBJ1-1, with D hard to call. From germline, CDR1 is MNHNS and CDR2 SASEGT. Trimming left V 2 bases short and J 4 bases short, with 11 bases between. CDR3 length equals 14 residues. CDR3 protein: CASSESPEATEAFF. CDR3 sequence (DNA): TGTGCCAGCAGTGAAAGCCCGGAGGCCACTGAAGCTTTCTTT.

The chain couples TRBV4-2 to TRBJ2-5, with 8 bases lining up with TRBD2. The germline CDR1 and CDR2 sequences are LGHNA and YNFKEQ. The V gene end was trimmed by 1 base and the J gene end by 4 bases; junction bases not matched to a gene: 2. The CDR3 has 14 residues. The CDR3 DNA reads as TGTGCCAGCAGCCAAGCCCGGGGGGGAGAGACCCAGTACTTC. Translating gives CASSQARGGETQYF.

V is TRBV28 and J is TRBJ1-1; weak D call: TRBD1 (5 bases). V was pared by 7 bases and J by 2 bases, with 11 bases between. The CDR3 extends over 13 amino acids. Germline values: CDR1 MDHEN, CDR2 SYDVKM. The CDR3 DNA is TGTGCCAGCACCCTGACAGTCAACACTGAAGCTTTCTTT. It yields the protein CASTLTVNTEAFF.

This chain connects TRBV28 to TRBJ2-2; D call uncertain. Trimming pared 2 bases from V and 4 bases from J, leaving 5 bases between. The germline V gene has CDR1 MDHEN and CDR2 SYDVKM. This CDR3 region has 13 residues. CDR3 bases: TGTGCCAGCAGTTTAGGAGCCACCGGGGAGCTGTTTTTT. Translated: CASSLGATGELFF. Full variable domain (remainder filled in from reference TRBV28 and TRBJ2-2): DVKVTQSSRYLVKRTGEKVFLECVQDMDHENMFWYRQDPGLGLRLIYFSYDVKMKEKGDIPEGYSVSREKKERFSLILESASTNQTSMYLCASSLGATGELFFGEGSRLTVL.

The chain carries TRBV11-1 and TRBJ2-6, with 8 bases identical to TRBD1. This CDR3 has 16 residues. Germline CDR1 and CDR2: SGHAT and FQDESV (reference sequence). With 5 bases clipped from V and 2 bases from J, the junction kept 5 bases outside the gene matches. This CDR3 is CASSTRTGTGANVLTF. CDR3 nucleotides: TGTGCCAGCAGCACCCGGACAGGGACTGGGGCCAACGTCCTGACTTTC.